These 18 T cell receptor beta chains came from one sample sequenced in a study of T cells in Graves' hyperthyroidism and ophthalmopathy. Amplified TCR beta CDR3 regions derived from RNA transcripts. When the TCR CDR3 underwent first-round RT-PCR, the HTBI primer set was used. One entry per CDR3 protein, called by TCRdb with MiXCR from the multiplex PCR reads. Of 600,000 or so distinct CDR3 sequences listed, 16% are singletons. Sequenced sample: blood. All receptors derive from a woman aged 25 to 39 with Graves' hyperthyroidism.

This clonotype was seen a handful of times. The J gene is TRBJ2-7, the V gene TRBV7-3; 12 nucleotides align to TRBD2. This CDR3 comprises 15 residues. CDR1 is SGHTA, CDR2 FQGTGA, per germline. With V trimmed by 5 bases and J by 3 bases, 5 bases remained unmatched. The CDR3 nucleotides are TGTGCCAGCAGCGCCCGACTAGCGGGAGTCTACGAGCAGTACTTC. Translation: CASSARLAGVYEQYF.

There are many counts of this clonotype. The rearrangement links TRBV12-3 or TRBV12-4 to TRBJ1-6; 7 bases map to TRBD1. The CDR3 length is 14 residues. The V and J ends lost 5 bases and 4 bases, in that order; junction bases with no gene match: 2. The DNA of the CDR3 is TGTGCCAGCAGTCCGACAGGGTATAATTCACCCCTCCACTTT. The encoded protein is CASSPTGYNSPLHF.

This clonotype has more than one count but fewer than ten. The V call is TRBV29-1, the J call TRBJ2-1; weak D call: TRBD1 (6 bases). The V end lost 7 bases, the J end lost 8 bases, and 9 bases lay between the germline ends. The germline V gene encodes CDR1 SQVTM and CDR2 ANQGSEA. There are 10 residues in the CDR3. CDR3 residues: CSAGEDEQFF. CDR3 nucleotides: TGCAGCGCAGGGGAAGATGAGCAGTTCTTC.

Note on this clonotype: It may be a read error: a sequence one base away is much more abundant. The chain has TRBV27 and TRBJ1-4; D is undetermined. The CDR3 sequence is 15 residues long. CDR1 is MNHEY and CDR2 is SMNVEV in the germline V gene (reference sequence). The CDR3 sequence: CASRLSVSTNDKLFF. The CDR3 DNA is TGTGCCAGCAGACTCTCGGTCAGCACTAATGACAAACTGTTTTTT.

Ten or more counts support this clonotype. V usage is TRBV28 and J usage is TRBJ2-7; D gene ambiguous. Germline CDR1 MDHEN, CDR2 SYDVKM. V lost 2 bases and J 5 bases, leaving 10 bases between the germline ends. The CDR3 has 13 amino acids. The CDR3 DNA sequence: TGTGCCAGCAGTTTAAATAGGAGAAACGAGCAGTACTTC. Protein sequence: CASSLNRRNEQYF.

This clonotype showed up just a few times. The chain links TRBV6-2 or TRBV6-3 to TRBJ2-6; D call uncertain. V gave up 7 bases and J gave up 1 base, with 14 bases separating them. The CDR3 length is 16 residues. CDR1 is MNHEY, CDR2 SVGEGT, per germline. The CDR3 nucleotides read TGTGCCAGCACCCCCAACACCCTATCTGGGGCCAACGTCCTGACTTTC. This translates into CASTPNTLSGANVLTF.

Remarks on this clonotype: A much larger clone sits a single nucleotide away, making a read error possible. The chain combines TRBV28 with TRBJ1-2; tentative D call: TRBD1 (5 bases). The CDR3 is 13 amino acids. Trimming pared 6 bases from V and 3 bases from J, leaving 11 bases between. From germline, CDR1 is MDHEN and CDR2 SYDVKM. The CDR3 DNA reads TGTGCCAGCAGGATGGGACGGCACTATGGCTACACCTTC. Encoded protein: CASRMGRHYGYTF.

This chain joins TRBV6-1 and TRBJ2-7; tentatively, D is TRBD1 (8 bases). CDR3 size: 15 residues. CDR1 is MNHNS and CDR2 is SASEGT in the germline V gene. Trimming stripped 3 bases from V and 4 bases from J, with 16 bases between. CDR3 region: CASSDEDRGGYEQYF. CDR3 nucleotide sequence: TGTGCCAGCAGTGATGAAGACAGGGGAGGGTACGAGCAGTACTTC.

This clonotype was seen more than once but under ten times. The chain couples TRBV28 to TRBJ1-3; TRBD1 aligns across 8 bases. Germline V gives CDR1 MDHEN, CDR2 SYDVKM. V dropped 6 bases and J dropped 0; count of bases not matched to a gene: 7. This CDR3 has 16 amino acids. CDR3: CASRPGGTLSGNTIYF. The CDR3, as DNA: TGTGCCAGCAGGCCAGGGGGCACTCTCTCTGGAAACACCATATATTTT.

The V call is TRBV6-1, the J call TRBJ2-1; D remains ambiguous. CDR3 length: 14 amino acids. V gave up 6 bases and J gave up 1 base, with 10 bases separating them. The germline CDR1 and CDR2 sequences are MNHNS and SASEGT. CDR3 in DNA: TGTGCCAGCAGAACCCGAATTTCCTACAATGAGCAGTTCTTC. Amino acid sequence: CASRTRISYNEQFF.

This clonotype was picked up many times. This chain uses TRBV6-1 with TRBJ2-7; D is unclear. V lost 6 bases to trimming and J lost 4 bases, with 7 bases between them. The V gene's germline CDR1 is MNHNS and CDR2 SASEGT. The CDR3 is 11 amino acids. The CDR3 reads CASRTLYEQYF. CDR3 nucleotides: TGTGCCAGCAGGACACTTTACGAGCAGTACTTC.

The sample holds many counts of this clonotype. This rearrangement joins TRBV6-2 or TRBV6-3 to TRBJ1-4, with unresolved D. CDR1 MNHEY and CDR2 SVGEGT come from the germline V gene. The length of the CDR3 is 16 residues. Deletions cut 2 bases from V and 5 bases from J, with 15 bases between. The CDR3 spells CASSYTRRATNEKLFF. The CDR3 region has the DNA TGTGCCAGCAGTTACACCCGGAGGGCGACGAATGAAAAACTGTTTTTT.

The gene calls are TRBV6-4 and TRBJ2-1, with no clear D. CDR1 is MRHNA, CDR2 SNTAGT, per germline. Trimming took off 2 bases at V and 5 bases at J, with 7 bases between the two ends. The CDR3 loop spans 13 amino acids. CDR3 loop: CASSDPPDNEQFF. CDR3 in DNA: TGTGCCAGCAGTGACCCGCCCGACAATGAGCAGTTCTTC.

Ten or more counts support this clonotype. The J gene is TRBJ2-7, the V gene TRBV7-8; D is perhaps TRBD2 (5 bases). This CDR3 contains 15 residues. Germline values: CDR1 SGHVS, CDR2 FQNEAQ. V lost 0 bases and J lost 6, with 15 bases in between. The CDR3 loop reads CASSLAVAGPREQYF. DNA of the CDR3: TGTGCCAGCAGCTTAGCGGTCGCGGGTCCTCGCGAGCAGTACTTC.

In the case of this clonotype: A much larger clonotype is one base distant, so this may be a read error. This CDR3 fails to terminate in the conserved phenylalanine or tryptophan, so it likely reflects a read error. This chain connects TRBV19 to TRBJ1-1; the match to TRBD1 covers 7 bases. Germline values: CDR1 LNHDA, CDR2 SQIVND (reference sequence). The trim removed 6 bases at V and 2 bases at J, leaving 9 bases unmatched. The CDR3 consists of 15 residues. In DNA, the CDR3 is TGTGCCAGTAGCCCCGAGAGGGGGCATAACACTGAAGCTTTCCTT. This gives the protein CASSPERGHNTEAFL.

A few counts support this clonotype. The chain combines TRBV28 with TRBJ2-3, with D unresolved. CDR1 and CDR2 (germline): MDHEN, SYDVKM. The CDR3 covers 17 residues. V was shortened by 2 bases and J by 0 bases, with 15 bases between the two germline ends. DNA for the CDR3: TGTGCCAGCAGTTTAAAATTAGACACTTCTAGCACAGATACGCAGTATTTT. This codes for CASSLKLDTSSTDTQYF.

This clonotype came up many times. The chain links TRBV6-1 to TRBJ2-7, with 9 bases fitting TRBD2. CDR1 and CDR2 from the germline V gene are MNHNS and SASEGT. Trimming took 4 bases from V and 0 from J; bases not matched to a gene: 4. The length of the CDR3 is 15 residues. The CDR3, as DNA: TGTGCCAGCAGTGGTACTAGCGGGTACTCCTACGAGCAGTACTTC. Residues: CASSGTSGYSYEQYF.

The chain joins TRBV5-4 to TRBJ2-2, with 12 bases fitting TRBD2. V shed 4 bases and J 1 base; nucleotides not matched to a gene: 5. This CDR3 contains 17 residues. In germline, CDR1 is SGHNT, CDR2 YYREEE (reference sequence). The CDR3 region has the DNA TGTGCCAGCAGCCCAGGGGGACTAGCGGGGAACACCGGGGAGCTGTTTTTT. Protein sequence: CASSPGGLAGNTGELFF.